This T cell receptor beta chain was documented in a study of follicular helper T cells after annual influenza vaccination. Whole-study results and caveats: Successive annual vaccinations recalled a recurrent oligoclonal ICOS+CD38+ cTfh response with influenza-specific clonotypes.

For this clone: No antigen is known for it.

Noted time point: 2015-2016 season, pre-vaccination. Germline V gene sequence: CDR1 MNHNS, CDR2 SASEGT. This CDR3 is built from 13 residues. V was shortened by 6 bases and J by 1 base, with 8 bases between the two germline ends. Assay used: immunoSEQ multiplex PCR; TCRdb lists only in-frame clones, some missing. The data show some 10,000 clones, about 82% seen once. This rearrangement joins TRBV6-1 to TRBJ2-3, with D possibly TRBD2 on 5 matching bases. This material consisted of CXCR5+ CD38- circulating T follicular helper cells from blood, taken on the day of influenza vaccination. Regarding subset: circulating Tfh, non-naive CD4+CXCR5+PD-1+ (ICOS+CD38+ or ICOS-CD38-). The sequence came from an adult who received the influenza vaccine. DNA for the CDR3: TGTGCCAGCAGCCAAGCGGGCACAGATACGCAGTATTTT. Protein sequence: CASSQAGTDTQYF.